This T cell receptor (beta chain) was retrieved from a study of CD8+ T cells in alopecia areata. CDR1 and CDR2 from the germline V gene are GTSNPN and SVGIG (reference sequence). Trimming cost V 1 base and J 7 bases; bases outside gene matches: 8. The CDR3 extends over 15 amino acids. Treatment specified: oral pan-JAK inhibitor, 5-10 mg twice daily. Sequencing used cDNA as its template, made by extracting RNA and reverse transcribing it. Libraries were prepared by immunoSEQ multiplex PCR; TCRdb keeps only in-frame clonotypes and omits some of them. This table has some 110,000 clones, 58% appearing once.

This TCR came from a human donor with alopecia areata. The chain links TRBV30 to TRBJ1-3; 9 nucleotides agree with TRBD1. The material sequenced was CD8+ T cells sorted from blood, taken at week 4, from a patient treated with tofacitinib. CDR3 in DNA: TGTGCCTGGAGTGGCGGACAGGGGAAAAGGAACACCATATATTTT. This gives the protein CAWSGGQGKRNTIYF.